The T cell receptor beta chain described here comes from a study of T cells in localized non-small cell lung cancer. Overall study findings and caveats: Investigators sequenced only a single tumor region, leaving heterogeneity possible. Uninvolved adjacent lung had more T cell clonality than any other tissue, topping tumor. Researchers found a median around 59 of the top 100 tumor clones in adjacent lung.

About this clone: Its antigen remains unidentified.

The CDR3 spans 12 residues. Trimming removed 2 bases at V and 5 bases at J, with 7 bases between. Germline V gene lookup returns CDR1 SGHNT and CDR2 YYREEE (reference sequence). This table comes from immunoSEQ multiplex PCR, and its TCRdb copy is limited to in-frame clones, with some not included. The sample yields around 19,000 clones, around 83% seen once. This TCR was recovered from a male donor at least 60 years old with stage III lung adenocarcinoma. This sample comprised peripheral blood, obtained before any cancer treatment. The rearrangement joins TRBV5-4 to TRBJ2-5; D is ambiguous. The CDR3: CASSFVGETQYF. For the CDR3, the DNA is TGTGCCAGCAGCTTTGTTGGGGAGACCCAGTACTTC.